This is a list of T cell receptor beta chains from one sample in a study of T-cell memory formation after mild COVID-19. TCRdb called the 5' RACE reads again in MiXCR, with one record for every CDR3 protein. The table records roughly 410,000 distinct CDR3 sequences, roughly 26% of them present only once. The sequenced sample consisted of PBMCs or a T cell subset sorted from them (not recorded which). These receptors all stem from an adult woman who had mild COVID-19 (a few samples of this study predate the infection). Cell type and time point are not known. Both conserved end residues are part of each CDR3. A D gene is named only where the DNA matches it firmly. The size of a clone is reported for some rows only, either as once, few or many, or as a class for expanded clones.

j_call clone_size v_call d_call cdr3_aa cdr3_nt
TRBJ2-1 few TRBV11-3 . CASSLDFRGSSYNEQFF TGTGCCAGCAGCTTAGATTTCCGGGGGAGCTCCTACAATGAGCAGTTCTTC
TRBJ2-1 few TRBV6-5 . CASSLRLGSNEQFF TGTGCCAGCAGCCTCAGGCTTGGGAGTAATGAGCAGTTCTTC
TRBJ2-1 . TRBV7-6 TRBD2 CASSTRTSMGNEQFF TGTGCCAGCAGCACTCGGACTAGCATGGGCAATGAGCAGTTCTTC
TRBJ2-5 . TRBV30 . CAWSANRGGETQYF TGTGCCTGGAGTGCCAACAGGGGGGGAGAGACCCAGTACTTC
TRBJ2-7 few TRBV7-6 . CASSPAAGRPYEQYF TGTGCCAGCAGTCCGGCGGCAGGGAGGCCCTACGAGCAGTACTTC
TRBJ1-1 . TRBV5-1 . CASKYNGGEAFF TGCGCCAGCAAATACAACGGGGGCGAAGCTTTCTTT
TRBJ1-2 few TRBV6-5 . CASRRREWDGYTF TGTGCCAGCAGGCGCAGGGAGTGGGATGGCTACACCTTC
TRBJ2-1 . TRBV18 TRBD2 CASSPKISGRAANEQFF TGTGCCAGCTCCCCAAAGATTAGCGGGAGGGCCGCGAATGAGCAGTTCTTC
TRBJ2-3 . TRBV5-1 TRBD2 CASSLKRGGTDTQYF TGCGCCAGCAGCCTAAAGCGGGGGGGCACAGATACGCAGTATTTT
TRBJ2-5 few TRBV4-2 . CASSQDQGTQYF TGTGCCAGCAGCCAAGATCAAGGGACCCAGTACTTC
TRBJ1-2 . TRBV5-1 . CASSLVQDYGYTF TGCGCCAGCAGCTTGGTCCAGGACTATGGCTACACCTTC
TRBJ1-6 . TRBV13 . CASTIGTLTYNSPLHF TGTGCCAGCACCATTGGGACACTGACGTATAATTCACCCCTCCACTTT
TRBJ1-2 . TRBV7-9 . CASSLDPVNYGYTF TGTGCCAGCAGCTTAGATCCGGTTAACTATGGCTACACCTTC
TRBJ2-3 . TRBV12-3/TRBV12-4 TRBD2 CASSSLAGRRDTQYF TGTGCCAGCAGTTCTCTAGCGGGGAGGAGGGATACGCAGTATTTT